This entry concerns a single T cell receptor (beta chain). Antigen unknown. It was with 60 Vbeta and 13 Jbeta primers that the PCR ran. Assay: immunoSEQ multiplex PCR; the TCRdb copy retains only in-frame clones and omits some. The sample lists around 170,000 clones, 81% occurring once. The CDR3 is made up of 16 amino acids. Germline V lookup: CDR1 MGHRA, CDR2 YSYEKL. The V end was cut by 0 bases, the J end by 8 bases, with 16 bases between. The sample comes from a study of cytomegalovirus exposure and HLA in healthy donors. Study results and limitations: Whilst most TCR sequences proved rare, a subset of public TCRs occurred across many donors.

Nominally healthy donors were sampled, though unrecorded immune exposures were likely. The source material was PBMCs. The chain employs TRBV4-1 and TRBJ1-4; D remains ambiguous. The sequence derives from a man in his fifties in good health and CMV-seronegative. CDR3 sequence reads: CASSQDRPGLREKLFF. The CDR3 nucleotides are TGCGCCAGCAGCCAAGATCGTCCAGGTTTAAGGGAAAAACTGTTTTTT.